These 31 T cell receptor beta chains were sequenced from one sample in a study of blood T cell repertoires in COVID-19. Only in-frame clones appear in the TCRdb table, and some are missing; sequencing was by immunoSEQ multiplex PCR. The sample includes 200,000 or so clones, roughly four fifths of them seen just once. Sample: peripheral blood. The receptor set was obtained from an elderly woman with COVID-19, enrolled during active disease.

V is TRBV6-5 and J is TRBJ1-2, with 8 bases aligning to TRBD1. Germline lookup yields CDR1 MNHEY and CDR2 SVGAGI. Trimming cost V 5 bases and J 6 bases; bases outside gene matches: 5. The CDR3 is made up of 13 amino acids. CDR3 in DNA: TGTGCCAGCAGTCGGACAGGGCGAAATGGCTACACCTTC. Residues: CASSRTGRNGYTF.

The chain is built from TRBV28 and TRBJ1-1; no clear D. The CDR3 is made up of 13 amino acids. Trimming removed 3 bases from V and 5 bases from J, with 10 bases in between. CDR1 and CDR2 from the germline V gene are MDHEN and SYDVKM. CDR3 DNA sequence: TGTGCCAGCAGTTTGCGGCCGGGGACTGAAGCTTTCTTT. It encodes CASSLRPGTEAFF.

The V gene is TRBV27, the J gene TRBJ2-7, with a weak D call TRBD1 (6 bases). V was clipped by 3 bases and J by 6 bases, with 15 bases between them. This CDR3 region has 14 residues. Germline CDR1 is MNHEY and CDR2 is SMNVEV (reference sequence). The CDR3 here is CASSLENRVVEQYF. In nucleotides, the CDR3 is TGTGCCAGCAGTTTGGAGAACAGGGTGGTCGAGCAGTACTTC.

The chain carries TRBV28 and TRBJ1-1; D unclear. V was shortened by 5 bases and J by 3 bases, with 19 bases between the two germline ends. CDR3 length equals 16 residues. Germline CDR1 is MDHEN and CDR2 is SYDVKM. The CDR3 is CASSKHLLVMDTEAFF. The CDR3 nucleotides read TGTGCCAGCAGTAAGCACCTCCTAGTTATGGACACTGAAGCTTTCTTT.

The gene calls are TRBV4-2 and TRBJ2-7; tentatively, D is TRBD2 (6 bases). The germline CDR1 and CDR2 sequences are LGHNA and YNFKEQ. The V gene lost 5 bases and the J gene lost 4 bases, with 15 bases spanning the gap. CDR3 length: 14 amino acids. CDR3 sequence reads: CASSNSGVGYEQYF. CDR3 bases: TGTGCCAGCAGCAATAGCGGAGTGGGGTACGAGCAGTACTTC.

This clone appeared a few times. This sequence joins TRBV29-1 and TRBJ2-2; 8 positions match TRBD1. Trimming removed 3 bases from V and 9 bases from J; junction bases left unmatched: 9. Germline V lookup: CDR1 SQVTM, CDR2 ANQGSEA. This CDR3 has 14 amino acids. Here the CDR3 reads CSVEAGQGLRELFF. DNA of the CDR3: TGCAGCGTTGAGGCAGGACAGGGTTTAAGGGAGCTGTTTTTT.

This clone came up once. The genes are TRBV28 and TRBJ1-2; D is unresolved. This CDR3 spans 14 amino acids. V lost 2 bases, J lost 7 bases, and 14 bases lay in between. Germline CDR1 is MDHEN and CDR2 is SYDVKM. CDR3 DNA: TGTGCCAGCAGTTTAGGCACCACAGCAGCTGGCTACACCTTC. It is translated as CASSLGTTAAGYTF.

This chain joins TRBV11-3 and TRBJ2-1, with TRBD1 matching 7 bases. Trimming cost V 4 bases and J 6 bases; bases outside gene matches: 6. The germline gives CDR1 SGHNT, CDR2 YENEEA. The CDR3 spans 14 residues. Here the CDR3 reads CASSSTGTINEQFF. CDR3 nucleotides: TGTGCCAGCAGCTCGACAGGGACAATCAATGAGCAGTTCTTC.

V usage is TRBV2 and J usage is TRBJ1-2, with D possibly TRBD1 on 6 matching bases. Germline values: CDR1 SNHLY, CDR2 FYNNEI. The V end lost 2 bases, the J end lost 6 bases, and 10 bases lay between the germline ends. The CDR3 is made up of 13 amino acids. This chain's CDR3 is CASSENRANGYTF. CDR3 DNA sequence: TGTGCCAGCAGTGAAAACAGGGCCAATGGCTACACCTTC.

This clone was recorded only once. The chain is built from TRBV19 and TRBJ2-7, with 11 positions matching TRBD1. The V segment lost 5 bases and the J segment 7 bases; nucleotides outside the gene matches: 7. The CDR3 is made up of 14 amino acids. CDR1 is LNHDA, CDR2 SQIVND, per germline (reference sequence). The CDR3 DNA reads TGTGCCAGTAGTGCGGACAGGGGGCGATGGGAGCAGTACTTC. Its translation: CASSADRGRWEQYF.

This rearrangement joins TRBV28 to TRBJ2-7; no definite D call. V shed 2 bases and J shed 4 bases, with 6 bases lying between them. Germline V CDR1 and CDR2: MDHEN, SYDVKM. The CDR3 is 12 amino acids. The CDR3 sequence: CASSLRLYEQYF. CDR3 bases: TGTGCCAGCAGTTTACGTCTATACGAGCAGTACTTC.

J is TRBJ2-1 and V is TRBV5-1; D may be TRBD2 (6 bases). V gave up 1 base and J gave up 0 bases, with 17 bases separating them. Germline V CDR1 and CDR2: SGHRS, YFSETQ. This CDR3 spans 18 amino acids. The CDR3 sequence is CASSLFPNRDSSYNEQFF. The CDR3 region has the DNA TGCGCCAGCAGCTTGTTCCCCAACCGGGACTCCTCCTACAATGAGCAGTTCTTC.

The CDR3 here is CASKTGSITDTQYF. For the CDR3, the DNA is TGTGCCAGCAAGACGGGATCTATCACAGATACGCAGTATTTT. The V gene is TRBV2, the J gene TRBJ2-3; D might be TRBD2 (5 bases). CDR1 and CDR2 (germline): SNHLY, FYNNEI. V dropped 7 bases and J dropped 2 bases, with 13 bases sitting between them. The CDR3 extends over 14 amino acids.

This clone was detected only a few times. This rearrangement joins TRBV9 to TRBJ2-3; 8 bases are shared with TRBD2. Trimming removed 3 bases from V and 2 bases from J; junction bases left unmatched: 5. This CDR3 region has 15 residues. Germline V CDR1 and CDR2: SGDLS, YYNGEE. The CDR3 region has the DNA TGTGCCAGCAGCGCATTAGCGGGGATCACAGATACGCAGTATTTT. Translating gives CASSALAGITDTQYF. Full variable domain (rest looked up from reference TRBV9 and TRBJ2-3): DSGVTQTPKHLITATGQRVTLRCSPRSGDLSVYWYQQSLDQGLQFLIQYYNGEERAKGNILERFSAQQFPDLHSELNLSSLELGDSALYFCASSALAGITDTQYFGPGTRLTVL.

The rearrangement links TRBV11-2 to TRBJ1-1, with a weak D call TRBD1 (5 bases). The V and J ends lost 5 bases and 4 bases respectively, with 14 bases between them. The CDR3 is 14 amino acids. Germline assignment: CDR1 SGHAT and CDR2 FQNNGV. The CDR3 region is CASSRRGKRTEAFF. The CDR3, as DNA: TGTGCCAGCAGCCGTCGGGGGAAACGCACTGAAGCTTTCTTT. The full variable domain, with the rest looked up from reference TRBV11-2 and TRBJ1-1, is EAGVAQSPRYKIIEKRQSVAFWCNPISGHATLYWYQQILGQGPKLLIQFQNNGVVDDSQLPKDRFSAERLKGVDSTLKIQPAKLEDSAVYLCASSRRGKRTEAFFGQGTRLTVV.

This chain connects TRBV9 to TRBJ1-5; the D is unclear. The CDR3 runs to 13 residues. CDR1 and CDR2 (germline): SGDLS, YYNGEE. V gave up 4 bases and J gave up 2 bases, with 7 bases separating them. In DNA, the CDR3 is TGTGCCAGCAGCCCCGGTGGCAATCAGCCCCAGCATTTT. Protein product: CASSPGGNQPQHF.

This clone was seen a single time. Here the CDR3 reads CASSDVLARGYNEQFF. For the CDR3, the DNA is TGTGCCAGCTCAGATGTTTTGGCGCGGGGGTACAATGAGCAGTTCTTC. The V call is TRBV18, the J call TRBJ2-1; 7 bases align to TRBD2. The CDR3 is 16 residues long. V shed 5 bases and J 4 bases; nucleotides not matched to a gene: 11. Germline CDR1 KGHSH, CDR2 LQKENI.

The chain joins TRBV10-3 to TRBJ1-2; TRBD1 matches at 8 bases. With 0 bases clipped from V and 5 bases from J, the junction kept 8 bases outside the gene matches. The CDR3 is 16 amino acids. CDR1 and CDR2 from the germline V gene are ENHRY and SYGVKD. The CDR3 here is CAISESGQGLLYGYTF. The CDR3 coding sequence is TGTGCCATCAGTGAGTCTGGACAGGGCCTCCTTTATGGCTACACCTTC.

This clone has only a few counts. Here the CDR3 DNA reads TGTGCCAGCAGTACAGGGAGCACAGATACGCAGTATTTT. Protein: CASSTGSTDTQYF. This chain connects TRBV3-1 (or the pseudogene TRBV3-2) to TRBJ2-3, with D tentatively TRBD1 (6 bases). Germline V CDR1 and CDR2: LGHDT, YNNKEL (reference sequence). Trimming removed 6 bases at V and 0 bases at J, with 7 bases between. The CDR3 extends over 13 amino acids.

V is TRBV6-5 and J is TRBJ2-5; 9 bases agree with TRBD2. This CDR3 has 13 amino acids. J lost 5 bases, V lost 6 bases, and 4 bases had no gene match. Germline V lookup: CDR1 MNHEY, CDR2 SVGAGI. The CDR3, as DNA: TGTGCCAGCAGGCTAGCGGGACCGGAGACCCAGTACTTC. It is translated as CASRLAGPETQYF.

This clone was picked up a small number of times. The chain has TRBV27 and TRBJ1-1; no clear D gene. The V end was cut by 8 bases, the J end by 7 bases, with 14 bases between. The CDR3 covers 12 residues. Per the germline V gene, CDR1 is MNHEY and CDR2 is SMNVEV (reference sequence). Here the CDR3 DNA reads TGTGCCAGCGGGTATCAGGCCTTTGAAGCTTTCTTT. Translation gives CASGYQAFEAFF.

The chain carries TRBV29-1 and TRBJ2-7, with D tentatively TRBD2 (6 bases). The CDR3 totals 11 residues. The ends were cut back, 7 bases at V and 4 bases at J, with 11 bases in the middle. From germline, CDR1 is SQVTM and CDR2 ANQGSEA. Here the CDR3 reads CSGVEGYEQYF. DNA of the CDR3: TGCAGCGGGGTGGAGGGTTACGAGCAGTACTTC.

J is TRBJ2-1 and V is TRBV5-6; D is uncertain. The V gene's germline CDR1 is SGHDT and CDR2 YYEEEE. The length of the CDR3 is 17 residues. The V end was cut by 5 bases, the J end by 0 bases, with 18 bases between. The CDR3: CASRSRIDLPSYNEQFF. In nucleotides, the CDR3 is TGTGCCAGCAGATCCAGGATCGACCTTCCCTCCTACAATGAGCAGTTCTTC.

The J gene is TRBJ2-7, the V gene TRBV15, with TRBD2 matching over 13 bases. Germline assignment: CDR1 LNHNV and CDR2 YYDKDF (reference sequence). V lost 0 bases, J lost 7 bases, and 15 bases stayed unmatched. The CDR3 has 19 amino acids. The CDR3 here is CATSRDLPGRGLAGVEQYF. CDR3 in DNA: TGTGCCACCAGCAGAGATCTTCCAGGGAGAGGACTAGCGGGAGTTGAGCAGTACTTC.

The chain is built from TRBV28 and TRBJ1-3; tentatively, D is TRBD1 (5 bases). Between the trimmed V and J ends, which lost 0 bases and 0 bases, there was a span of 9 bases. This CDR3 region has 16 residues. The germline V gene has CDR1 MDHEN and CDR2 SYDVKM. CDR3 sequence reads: CASSLWTVRSGNTIYF. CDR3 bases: TGTGCCAGCAGTTTATGGACAGTCCGCTCTGGAAACACCATATATTTT. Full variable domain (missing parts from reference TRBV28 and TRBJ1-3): DVKVTQSSRYLVKRTGEKVFLECVQDMDHENMFWYRQDPGLGLRLIYFSYDVKMKEKGDIPEGYSVSREKKERFSLILESASTNQTSMYLCASSLWTVRSGNTIYFGEGSWLTVV.

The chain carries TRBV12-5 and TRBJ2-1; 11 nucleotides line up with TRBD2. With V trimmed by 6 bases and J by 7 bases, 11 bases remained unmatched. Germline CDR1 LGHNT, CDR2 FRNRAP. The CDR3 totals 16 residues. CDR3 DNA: TGTGCTAGTGGACCACCGCTAGCGGGGGGCCATAATGAGCAGTTCTTC. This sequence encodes CASGPPLAGGHNEQFF.

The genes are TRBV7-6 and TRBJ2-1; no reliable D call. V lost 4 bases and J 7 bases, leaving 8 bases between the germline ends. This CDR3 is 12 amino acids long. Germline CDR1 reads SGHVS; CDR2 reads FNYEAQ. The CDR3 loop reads CASSSLGNEQFF. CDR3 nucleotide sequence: TGTGCCAGCAGCTCGCTAGGAAATGAGCAGTTCTTC.

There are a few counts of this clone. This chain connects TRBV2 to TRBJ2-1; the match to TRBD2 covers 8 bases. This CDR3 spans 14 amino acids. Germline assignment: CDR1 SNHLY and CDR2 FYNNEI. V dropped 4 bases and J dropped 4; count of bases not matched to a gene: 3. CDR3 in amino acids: CASSAASGYNEQFF. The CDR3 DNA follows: TGTGCCAGCAGTGCCGCTAGCGGGTACAATGAGCAGTTCTTC.

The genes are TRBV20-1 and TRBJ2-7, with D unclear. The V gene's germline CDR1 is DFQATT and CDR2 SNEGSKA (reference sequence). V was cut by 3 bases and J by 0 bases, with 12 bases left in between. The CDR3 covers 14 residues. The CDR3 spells CSASSGGRSYEQYF. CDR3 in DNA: TGCAGTGCTAGTAGTGGCGGCCGCTCCTACGAGCAGTACTTC.

CDR3 DNA sequence: TGTGCCAGCAGCCACAGGGACACTGAAGCTTTCTTT. It is translated as CASSHRDTEAFF. The chain employs TRBV4-2 and TRBJ1-1; perhaps TRBD1 as D (5 bases). Between the trimmed V and J ends, which lost 3 bases and 3 bases, there was a span of 5 bases. Germline CDR1 reads LGHNA; CDR2 reads YNFKEQ. There are 12 residues in the CDR3.

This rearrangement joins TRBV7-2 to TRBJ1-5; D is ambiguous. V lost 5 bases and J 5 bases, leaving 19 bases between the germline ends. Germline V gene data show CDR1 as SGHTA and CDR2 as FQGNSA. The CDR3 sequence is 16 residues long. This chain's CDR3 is CASSPRSPSRDQPQHF. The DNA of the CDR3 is TGTGCCAGCAGCCCGCGTAGCCCCTCAAGAGATCAGCCCCAGCATTTT.